Listed below are T cell receptor beta chains from one sample, sequenced in a study of cytomegalovirus exposure and HLA in healthy donors. Repertoires were generated with immunoSEQ multiplex PCR, while TCRdb's copy carries only in-frame clones and drops some. The sample contains 150,000 to 200,000 clones, 80% of which appear only once. The specimen sequenced was PBMCs. The receptors here all came from a boy younger than 18 in good health and CMV-seronegative. The CDR3 runs from the conserved cysteine through the conserved F or W. Fields, in order: CDR3 DNA, CDR3 protein, D gene, V gene, clone size, J gene. A D gene is named only where the DNA matches it firmly. The size entry is marked missing in some rows and otherwise reads once, few, many or a size class.

TGTGCCAGCAGTGAGGGACAGGGGAGTTATTCACCCCTCCACTTT,CASSEGQGSYSPLHF,TRBD1,TRBV6-1,few,TRBJ1-6
TGTGCCAGCAGCTGGAGACAGGGGAATTACTATGGCTACACCTTC,CASSWRQGNYYGYTF,TRBD1,TRBV5-6,NA,TRBJ1-2
TGTGCCAGCAGCTTAGTAGCCTCTGGGGCCAACGTCCTGACTTTC,CASSLVASGANVLTF,NA,TRBV11-2,NA,TRBJ2-6
TGTGCCAGCAGCCAAGGATTAGCGGGAGGGAACAATGAGCAGTTCTTC,CASSQGLAGGNNEQFF,TRBD2,TRBV4-2,NA,TRBJ2-1
TGTGCCAGCAGCGTACGGACTGGGGCCTACGAGCAGTACTTC,CASSVRTGAYEQYF,NA,TRBV7-2,NA,TRBJ2-7
TGTGCCAGCAGTTCCTTAAACTATGGCTACACCTTC,CASSSLNYGYTF,NA,TRBV6-6,NA,TRBJ1-2
TGTGCCAGCAGCACCGTCGAGGAGACCCAGTACTTC,CASSTVEETQYF,NA,TRBV7-2,once,TRBJ2-5
TGTGCCAGCAGCCATCCACCGACAGGGGTGGGTGAAAAACTGTTTTTT,CASSHPPTGVGEKLFF,TRBD1,TRBV4-2,NA,TRBJ1-4
TGCAGTGCCAAGCGGGGCACTGAAGCTTTCTTT,CSAKRGTEAFF,NA,TRBV20-1,once,TRBJ1-1
TGCGCCAGCAGCCAAGGGATTGAGGGCATGGAAAAACTGTTTTTT,CASSQGIEGMEKLFF,NA,TRBV4-1,NA,TRBJ1-4
TGCAGCGTTCGCACTGGGCACTCCTACGAGCAGTACTTC,CSVRTGHSYEQYF,NA,TRBV29-1,NA,TRBJ2-7
TGTGCCAGTAGTATAGGTAGACAGGGGGCTAATGGCTACACCTTC,CASSIGRQGANGYTF,TRBD1,TRBV19,NA,TRBJ1-2
TGCGCCAGCAGCCTACATAGGGGTACTGAAGCTTTCTTT,CASSLHRGTEAFF,NA,TRBV4-1,NA,TRBJ1-1
TGTGCCAGCAGTTACGACACAACTAATGAAAAACTGTTTTTT,CASSYDTTNEKLFF,NA,TRBV6-5,NA,TRBJ1-4
TGTGCCAGCTCATCCTACATGAGCAGGGGATCAAACGAGCAGTACTTC,CASSSYMSRGSNEQYF,NA,TRBV18,NA,TRBJ2-7
TGTGCCAGCAGCCCCCTCAGGGGGATCGGCAATGAGCAGTTCTTC,CASSPLRGIGNEQFF,TRBD1,TRBV11-2,few,TRBJ2-1
TGTGCCAGCTCACAGACCCCAAGGACAGGGAACGCGGGTCAGCCCCAGCATTTT,CASSQTPRTGNAGQPQHF,TRBD1,TRBV18,NA,TRBJ1-5
TGTGCCAGTAGTATACGTAGGGACTTGAATCAGCCCCAGCATTTT,CASSIRRDLNQPQHF,NA,TRBV19,NA,TRBJ1-5
TGTGCCAGCAGCCCAGCCGGGACAAGACTTAACTATGGCTACACCTTC,CASSPAGTRLNYGYTF,NA,TRBV7-2,NA,TRBJ1-2
TGCAGTGCTAGAGATCTTGTGACCCAGTACTTC,CSARDLVTQYF,NA,TRBV20-1,NA,TRBJ2-5
TGTGCCAGCAGTCCCGGGCCGGGACAGAGACAGATAAACTATGGCTACACCTTC,CASSPGPGQRQINYGYTF,TRBD1,TRBV27,NA,TRBJ1-2
TGTGCCTGGAGTGTTCGGGGGAATCAGCCCCAGCATTTT,CAWSVRGNQPQHF,NA,TRBV30,NA,TRBJ1-5
TGTGCCAGCAGCCGCAGGGGCGGGGGAGCTTTCTTT,CASSRRGGGAFF,NA,TRBV9,few,TRBJ1-1
TGTGCCAGCAGCCTACTAGCGGGAGAATACAATGAGCAGTTCTTC,CASSLLAGEYNEQFF,TRBD2,TRBV11-3,NA,TRBJ2-1
TGTGCCAGCAGTTACCTCTCGACTAGCCTCAAAATCCTTCAGTTCTTC,CASSYLSTSLKILQFF,TRBD2,TRBV6-5,NA,TRBJ2-1
TGTGCCAGCAGCAAAGATGGGACAGGGGCCGAACGAAGCTCCTACGAGCAGTACTTC,CASSKDGTGAERSSYEQYF,NA,TRBV21-1,NA,TRBJ2-7
TGTGCCAGCAGTCTCGACTTCACCGGGGAGCTGTTTTTT,CASSLDFTGELFF,NA,TRBV6-5,few,TRBJ2-2
TGTGCCAGCAGCCCCCCTCTGGGCAGGGCGAACACTGAAGCTTTCTTT,CASSPPLGRANTEAFF,NA,TRBV11-2,NA,TRBJ1-1
TGTGCCAGCAGCGTAGGAGGGACTAGTCTCGATACGCAGTATTTT,CASSVGGTSLDTQYF,TRBD2,TRBV9,NA,TRBJ2-3
TGCGCCAGCAGCTTGGGGGGGACACCCGCCTCCTACGAGCAGTACTTC,CASSLGGTPASYEQYF,NA,TRBV5-1,NA,TRBJ2-7
TGCAGCGTTGTGGAGGAAGGCACTGAAGCTTTCTTT,CSVVEEGTEAFF,NA,TRBV29-1,NA,TRBJ1-1
TGTGCCAGCTCACCCGACGGGAGGGAAAGCTATGGCTACACCTTC,CASSPDGRESYGYTF,NA,TRBV18,NA,TRBJ1-2
TGTGCCATCAGCAGCCGGGACAGTATCTCTGGGGCCAACGTCCTGACTTTC,CAISSRDSISGANVLTF,TRBD1,TRBV10-3,NA,TRBJ2-6
TGTGCCAGCAGCTTGACGACTAGCGGACGAGGGGGGTACAATGAGCAGTTCTTC,CASSLTTSGRGGYNEQFF,TRBD2,TRBV7-9,NA,TRBJ2-1
TGTGCCAGCAGCTTAGGGACTAGCGGGAGGCCCTACAATGAGCAGTTCTTC,CASSLGTSGRPYNEQFF,TRBD2,TRBV11-1,NA,TRBJ2-1
TGTGCTAGTGGTTTCCTAGCGGGGGGTAGCACAGATACGCAGTATTTT,CASGFLAGGSTDTQYF,TRBD2,TRBV12-5,NA,TRBJ2-3
TGCGCCAGCAGTGATGCTGTGGACAGGGGGCGCCGCAGCGACTATGGCTACACCTTC,CASSDAVDRGRRSDYGYTF,TRBD1,TRBV10-2,few,TRBJ1-2
TGTGCCAGCAGCTTAGATCGCTCCCTGGGCAAGAGAGCTTTCTTT,CASSLDRSLGKRAFF,NA,TRBV11-2,NA,TRBJ1-1
TGTGCCTGGAGTCCGGGAGGGGGAGGGGATACGCAGTATTTT,CAWSPGGGGDTQYF,TRBD2,TRBV30,NA,TRBJ2-3
TGTGCCTGGAGGGACACTTACGAGCAGTACTTC,CAWRDTYEQYF,NA,TRBV30,NA,TRBJ2-7
TGCAGCGTTATGACAGGGGACTCTGGAAACACCATATATTTT,CSVMTGDSGNTIYF,TRBD1,TRBV29-1,NA,TRBJ1-3
TGTGCCAGCAGTGACACTCTAGAAACCGGGGAGCTGTTTTTT,CASSDTLETGELFF,NA,TRBV6-4,NA,TRBJ2-2
TGCAGTGCTAGAGGTAGCGGGGAGCTGTTTTTT,CSARGSGELFF,NA,TRBV20-1,NA,TRBJ2-2
TGTGCCAGCAGCTTACGTCCAGGGGACACTGAAGCTTTCTTT,CASSLRPGDTEAFF,NA,TRBV7-2,few,TRBJ1-1
TGTGCCAGTAGTATTTCCCGGGACAGGAGCGAAAAACTGTTTTTT,CASSISRDRSEKLFF,TRBD1,TRBV19,NA,TRBJ1-4
TGTGCCTGGCAAGGGACAGGGAACGCCGGGGAGCTGTTTTTT,CAWQGTGNAGELFF,TRBD1,TRBV30,NA,TRBJ2-2
TGTGCCAGCACCGGGGACAGGGTAGGCTACGAGCAGTACTTC,CASTGDRVGYEQYF,TRBD1,TRBV27,NA,TRBJ2-7
TGTGCCAGTAGTCCCCAACAGGGGGCCTACGAGCAGTACTTC,CASSPQQGAYEQYF,TRBD1,TRBV19,NA,TRBJ2-7
TGTGCCAGCAGCGTAGGGTCAGGACAAAGCACAGATACGCAGTATTTT,CASSVGSGQSTDTQYF,NA,TRBV9,NA,TRBJ2-3
TGTGCCAGCAGTGCCTCTGGGGCAGGGGGCTCTGGGACTGAAGCTTTCTTT,CASSASGAGGSGTEAFF,TRBD1,TRBV25-1,NA,TRBJ1-1
TGTGCCAGCACGGATCGACAGCCAAAAGAGACCCAGTACTTC,CASTDRQPKETQYF,NA,TRBV6-6,NA,TRBJ2-5
TGTGCCTGGACCTTCTACACTGAAGCTTTCTTT,CAWTFYTEAFF,NA,TRBV30,NA,TRBJ1-1
TGTGCCTGGAGGGCCGGGACAGGGGGCAATCAGCCCCAGCATTTT,CAWRAGTGGNQPQHF,TRBD1,TRBV30,NA,TRBJ1-5
TGTGCCAGTAGTATTAGGACAGCAGATACGCAGTATTTT,CASSIRTADTQYF,NA,TRBV19,NA,TRBJ2-3
TGTGCCAGCAGCCAAATTGACGGCGTGGGGGGGTATGGCTACACCTTC,CASSQIDGVGGYGYTF,NA,TRBV4-2,NA,TRBJ1-2
TGTGCCAGCAGCCTTACTAGCGTAAGGAACATTCAGTACTTC,CASSLTSVRNIQYF,TRBD2,TRBV4-2,NA,TRBJ2-4
TGTGCCAGCACCGAGGACAATGAGCAGTTCTTC,CASTEDNEQFF,NA,TRBV6-5,NA,TRBJ2-1